A selection of T cell receptor beta chains follows, all from one sample in a study of blood T cell repertoires in COVID-19. The protocol was immunoSEQ multiplex PCR, while the TCRdb copy is restricted to in-frame clones and leaves out a portion. The sample yields some 94,000 clones, around 90% seen once. The sequenced material came from peripheral blood. Receptors originate from a woman between 55 and 75 years old with COVID-19, enrolled during active disease. The CDR3 runs from the conserved cysteine through the conserved F or W. A D gene is named only where the DNA matches it firmly. Not every row has a clone size; where given, it reads once, few, many or a size class.

clone_size,d_call,j_call,v_call,cdr3_aa,cdr3_nt
.,TRBD2,TRBJ2-7,TRBV9,CASSALGGSYEQYF,TGTGCCAGCAGCGCCCTCGGGGGGAGCTACGAGCAGTACTTC
.,.,TRBJ1-1,TRBV6-2/TRBV6-3,CASSPGGSNTEAFF,TGTGCCAGCAGTCCCGGGGGGTCGAACACTGAAGCTTTCTTT
.,.,TRBJ1-6,TRBV19,CASSSRGNLSPLHF,TGTGCCAGTAGTTCCAGGGGCAACCTATCACCCCTCCACTTT
.,TRBD1,TRBJ1-3,TRBV28,CASSGGGQGLGNTIYF,TGTGCCAGCAGTGGGGGGGGACAGGGCCTAGGAAACACCATATATTTT
.,TRBD1,TRBJ1-1,TRBV6-6,CASSFGTGGAFF,TGTGCCAGCAGTTTCGGGACAGGGGGAGCTTTCTTT
.,.,TRBJ1-3,TRBV18,CASSTDTARSGNTIYF,TGTGCCAGCTCGACAGACACAGCCCGGTCTGGAAACACCATATATTTT
.,.,TRBJ2-1,TRBV6-2/TRBV6-3,CASSPGANEQFF,TGTGCCAGCAGTCCAGGGGCAAATGAGCAGTTCTTC
.,TRBD2,TRBJ2-3,TRBV11-3,CASSRGLAASTDTQYF,TGTGCCAGCAGCCGAGGACTAGCGGCTAGCACAGATACGCAGTATTTT
.,TRBD2,TRBJ2-3,TRBV28,CASSLAASGGYTQYF,TGTGCCAGCAGTTTGGCGGCTAGCGGGGGGTATACGCAGTATTTT
.,TRBD2,TRBJ2-3,TRBV5-4,CASSLGLAVTDTQYF,TGTGCCAGCAGCTTGGGACTAGCGGTCACAGATACGCAGTATTTT
few,.,TRBJ1-4,TRBV30,CAWNSFSLNEKLFF,TGTGCCTGGAACTCCTTCTCCCTCAATGAAAAACTGTTTTTT
.,TRBD1,TRBJ2-2,TRBV4-2,CASSYGTASLTGELFF,TGTGCCAGCAGCTATGGGACAGCTTCTTTAACCGGGGAGCTGTTTTTT
.,TRBD1,TRBJ2-5,TRBV27,CASSLDAPPTGGAYPSKETQYF,TGTGCCAGCAGTTTAGACGCCCCACCAACAGGGGGCGCTTACCCTTCCAAAGAGACCCAGTACTTC
.,.,TRBJ2-2,TRBV4-1,CASSQVVDTGELFF,TGCGCCAGCAGCCAAGTCGTAGACACCGGGGAGCTGTTTTTT
.,.,TRBJ2-1,TRBV18,CASSPPTGRPTHEQFF,TGTGCCAGCTCACCACCGACGGGGAGGCCCACTCATGAGCAGTTCTTC
.,TRBD2,TRBJ2-1,TRBV19,CASSSVAGVNNEQFF,TGTGCCAGTAGTAGCGTAGCGGGGGTTAACAATGAGCAGTTCTTC
.,TRBD2,TRBJ2-7,TRBV6-5,CASSSYMIAGGNEQYF,TGTGCCAGCAGTTCTTACATGATAGCGGGGGGCAACGAGCAGTACTTC
.,TRBD1,TRBJ2-6,TRBV4-1,CASSQRGAGGSSGANVLTF,TGCGCCAGCAGCCAACGTGGTGCAGGGGGTTCATCTGGGGCCAACGTCCTGACTTTC
.,.,TRBJ1-3,TRBV5-6,CASGQQISGNTIYF,TGTGCCAGCGGCCAACAGATATCTGGAAACACCATATATTTT
.,.,TRBJ2-2,TRBV7-3,CASSTPNTGELFF,TGTGCCAGCAGTACACCGAACACCGGGGAGCTGTTTTTT
.,TRBD1,TRBJ2-1,TRBV3-1/TRBV3-2,CASSQPGQGWNEQFF,TGTGCCAGCAGCCAACCGGGACAGGGTTGGAATGAGCAGTTCTTC
few,TRBD1,TRBJ1-2,TRBV10-3,CAISRDSSYGYTF,TGTGCCATCAGCCGGGACAGCAGCTATGGCTACACCTTC
.,TRBD2,TRBJ2-3,TRBV3-1/TRBV3-2,CASSPLAGAGDTQYF,TGTGCCAGCAGCCCGCTAGCGGGGGCCGGAGATACGCAGTATTTT
.,TRBD1,TRBJ1-2,TRBV7-9,CASSPGQGANYGYTF,TGTGCCAGCAGCCCCGGACAGGGGGCTAACTATGGCTACACCTTC
.,TRBD2,TRBJ2-7,TRBV2,CASSGGLAGRNEQYF,TGTGCCAGCAGTGGAGGGCTAGCGGGGAGGAACGAGCAGTACTTC
.,.,TRBJ2-7,TRBV27,CASSLNRAWPYEQYF,TGTGCCAGCAGTTTGAACAGGGCTTGGCCTTACGAGCAGTACTTC
.,.,TRBJ2-5,TRBV30,CAWSGDARGTQYF,TGTGCCTGGAGTGGGGATGCCCGGGGGACCCAGTACTTC
once,.,TRBJ1-1,TRBV24-1,CATSEERDGGMNTEAFF,TGTGCCACCAGTGAAGAAAGAGACGGGGGAATGAACACTGAAGCTTTCTTT
few,.,TRBJ2-7,TRBV27,CASSLSPVYEQYF,TGTGCCAGCAGTTTATCGCCAGTCTACGAGCAGTACTTC
.,.,TRBJ2-1,TRBV7-3,CASSHGPGLPHNEQFF,TGTGCCAGCAGCCACGGTCCGGGACTTCCTCACAATGAGCAGTTCTTC
.,TRBD1,TRBJ2-6,TRBV19,CASTKMGTGTGANVLTF,TGTGCCAGTACCAAGATGGGGACAGGGACCGGGGCCAACGTCCTGACTTTC
.,TRBD1,TRBJ2-7,TRBV6-5,CASRLNRDRGHEQYF,TGTGCCAGCAGACTAAACCGGGACAGGGGCCACGAGCAGTACTTC
.,TRBD1,TRBJ2-7,TRBV7-9,CASRPRTGDYEQYF,TGTGCCAGCAGGCCGAGGACAGGGGACTACGAGCAGTACTTC
.,.,TRBJ2-2,TRBV7-9,CASSPTGSGELFF,TGTGCCAGCAGCCCAACAGGGTCCGGGGAGCTGTTTTTT
.,TRBD2,TRBJ2-2,TRBV5-1,CASSLLAVNTGELFF,TGCGCCAGCAGCCTACTAGCGGTTAACACCGGGGAGCTGTTTTTT
.,TRBD1,TRBJ2-3,TRBV19,CASSARGQPSTDTQYF,TGTGCCAGTAGTGCCAGGGGACAGCCCAGCACAGATACGCAGTATTTT
.,.,TRBJ2-2,TRBV29-1,CSVGRGPGELFF,TGCAGCGTTGGAAGAGGGCCCGGGGAGCTGTTTTTT
.,.,TRBJ1-4,TRBV28,CASRSGINEKLFF,TGTGCCAGCAGATCAGGGATTAATGAAAAACTGTTTTTT
.,.,TRBJ1-1,TRBV19,CASNLGGLTEAFF,TGTGCCAGTAACTTGGGGGGTTTAACTGAAGCTTTCTTT
.,TRBD1,TRBJ1-1,TRBV10-3,CAISGRQGREDTEAFF,TGTGCCATCAGTGGCCGACAGGGCAGAGAGGACACTGAAGCTTTCTTT
few,TRBD1,TRBJ1-1,TRBV7-9,CASSLMGQGTEAFF,TGTGCCAGCAGCTTAATGGGACAGGGCACTGAAGCTTTCTTT
.,.,TRBJ2-2,TRBV7-7,CASSLALGRATGELFF,TGTGCCAGCAGCTTAGCGCTGGGCAGGGCCACCGGGGAGCTGTTTTTT